This T cell receptor (beta chain) was recovered during a study of a mutant IDH1 vaccine in newly diagnosed glioma. As to this clone: Antigen specificity is unknown.

Time point in this sample: week 47, end of study. One vaccine dose held 300 ug of mutant IDH1 20-mer peptide and came with topical imiquimod. Profiling relied on immunoSEQ multiplex PCR, and the TCRdb table lists in-frame clones only, not all of them. The sample lists about 83,000 clones, 81% occurring once. Trimming cost V 2 bases and J 10 bases; bases outside gene matches: 5. Germline CDR1 SGHRS, CDR2 YFSETQ. The length of the CDR3 is 13 residues. This specimen consisted of PBMCs, obtained from a glioma patient whose treatment included an IDH1 peptide vaccine. This sequence originates from a man aged 35-49 years with glioma. The chain couples TRBV5-1 to TRBJ2-1, with 8 bases identical to TRBD1. The CDR3 here is CASSLTDRAEQFF. The CDR3 region has the DNA TGCGCCAGCAGCTTAACGGACAGGGCAGAGCAGTTCTTC.